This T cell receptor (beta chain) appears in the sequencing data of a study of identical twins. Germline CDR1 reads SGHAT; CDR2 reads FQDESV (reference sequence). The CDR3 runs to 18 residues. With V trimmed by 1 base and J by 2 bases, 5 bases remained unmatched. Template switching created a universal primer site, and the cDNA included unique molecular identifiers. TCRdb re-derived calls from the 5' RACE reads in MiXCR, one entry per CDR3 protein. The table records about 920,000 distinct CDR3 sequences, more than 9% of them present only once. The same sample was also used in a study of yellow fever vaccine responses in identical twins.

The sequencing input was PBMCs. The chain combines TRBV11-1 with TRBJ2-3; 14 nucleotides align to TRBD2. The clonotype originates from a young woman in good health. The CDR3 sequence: CASSLERLAGGATDTQYF. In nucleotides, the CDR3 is TGTGCCAGCAGCTTAGAGCGACTAGCGGGAGGGGCCACAGATACGCAGTATTTT.